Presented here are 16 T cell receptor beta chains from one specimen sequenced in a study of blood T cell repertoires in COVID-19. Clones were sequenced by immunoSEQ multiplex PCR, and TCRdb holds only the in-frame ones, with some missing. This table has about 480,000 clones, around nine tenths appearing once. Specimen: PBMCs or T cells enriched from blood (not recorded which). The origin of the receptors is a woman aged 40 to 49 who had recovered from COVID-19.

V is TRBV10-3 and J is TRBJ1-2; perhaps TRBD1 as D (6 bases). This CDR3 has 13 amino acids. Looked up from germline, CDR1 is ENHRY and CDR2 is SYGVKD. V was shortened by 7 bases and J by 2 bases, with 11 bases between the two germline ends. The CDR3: CAITHGQNYGYTF. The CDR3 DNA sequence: TGTGCCATCACCCACGGACAGAACTATGGCTACACCTTC.

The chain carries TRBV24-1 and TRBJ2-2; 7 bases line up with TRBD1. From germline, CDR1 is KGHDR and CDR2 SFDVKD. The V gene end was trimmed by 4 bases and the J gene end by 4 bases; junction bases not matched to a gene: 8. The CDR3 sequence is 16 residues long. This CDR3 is CATSDPWTGGTGELFF. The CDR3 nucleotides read TGTGCCACCAGTGACCCCTGGACAGGAGGCACCGGGGAGCTGTTTTTT.

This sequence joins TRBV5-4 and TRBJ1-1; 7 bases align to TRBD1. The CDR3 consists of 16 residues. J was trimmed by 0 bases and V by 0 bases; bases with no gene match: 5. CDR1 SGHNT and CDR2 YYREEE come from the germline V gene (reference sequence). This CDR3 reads CASSLVAGGLNTEAFF. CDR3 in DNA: TGTGCCAGCAGCTTGGTGGCAGGGGGTTTGAACACTGAAGCTTTCTTT.

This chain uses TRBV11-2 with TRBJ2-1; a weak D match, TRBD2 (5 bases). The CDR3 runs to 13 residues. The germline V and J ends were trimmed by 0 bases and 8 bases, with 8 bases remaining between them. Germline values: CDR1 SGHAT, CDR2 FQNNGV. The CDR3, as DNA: TGTGCCAGCAGCTTAGAGAGGGCCTATGAGCAGTTCTTC. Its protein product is CASSLERAYEQFF. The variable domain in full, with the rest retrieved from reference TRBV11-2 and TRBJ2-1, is EAGVAQSPRYKIIEKRQSVAFWCNPISGHATLYWYQQILGQGPKLLIQFQNNGVVDDSQLPKDRFSAERLKGVDSTLKIQPAKLEDSAVYLCASSLERAYEQFFGPGTRLTVL.

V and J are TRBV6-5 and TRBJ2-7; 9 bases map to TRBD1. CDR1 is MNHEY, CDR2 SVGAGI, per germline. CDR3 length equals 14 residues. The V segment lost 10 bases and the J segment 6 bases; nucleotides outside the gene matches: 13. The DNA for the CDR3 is TGTGCCACGTCGCAAGAAGGACAGGGGCGCGAGCAGTACTTC. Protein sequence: CATSQEGQGREQYF.

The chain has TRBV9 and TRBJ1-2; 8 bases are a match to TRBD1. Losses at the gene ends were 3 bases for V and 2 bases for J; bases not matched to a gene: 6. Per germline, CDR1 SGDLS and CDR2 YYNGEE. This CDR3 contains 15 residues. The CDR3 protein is CASSATGTGNYGYTF. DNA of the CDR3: TGTGCCAGCAGCGCCACCGGGACAGGAAACTATGGCTACACCTTC.

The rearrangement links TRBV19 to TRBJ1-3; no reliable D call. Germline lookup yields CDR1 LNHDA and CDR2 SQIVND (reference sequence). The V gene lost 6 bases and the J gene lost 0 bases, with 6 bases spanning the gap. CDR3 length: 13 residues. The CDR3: CASSQDSGNTIYF. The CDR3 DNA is TGTGCCAGTAGCCAGGACTCTGGAAACACCATATATTTT.

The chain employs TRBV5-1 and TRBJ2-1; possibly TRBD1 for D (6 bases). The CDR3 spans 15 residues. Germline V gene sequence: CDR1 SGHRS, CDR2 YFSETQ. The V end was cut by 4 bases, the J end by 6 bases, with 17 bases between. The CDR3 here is CASSPEGGEGNEQFF. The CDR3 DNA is TGCGCCAGCAGCCCCGAAGGGGGAGAGGGCAATGAGCAGTTCTTC.

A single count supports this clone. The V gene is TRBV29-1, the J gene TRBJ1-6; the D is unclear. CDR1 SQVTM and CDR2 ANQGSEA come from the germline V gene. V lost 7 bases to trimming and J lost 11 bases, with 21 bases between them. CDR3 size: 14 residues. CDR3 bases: TGCAGCGCCGGCGGCGGGGAACCCGGGGCACCCCTCCACTTT. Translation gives CSAGGGEPGAPLHF. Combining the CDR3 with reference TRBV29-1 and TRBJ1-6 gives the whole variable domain SAVISQKPSRDICQRGTSLTIQCQVDSQVTMMFWYRQQPGQSLTLIATANQGSEATYESGFVIDKFPISRPNLTFSTLTVSNMSPEDSSIYLCSAGGGEPGAPLHFGNGTRLTVT.

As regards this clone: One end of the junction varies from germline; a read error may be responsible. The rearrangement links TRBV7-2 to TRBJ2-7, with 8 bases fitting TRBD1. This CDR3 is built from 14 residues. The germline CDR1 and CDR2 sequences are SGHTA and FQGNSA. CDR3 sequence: CASSNSGQGAPIAF. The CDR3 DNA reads TGTGCCAGCAGCAACAGTGGGCAGGGGGCCCCGATTGCATTC.

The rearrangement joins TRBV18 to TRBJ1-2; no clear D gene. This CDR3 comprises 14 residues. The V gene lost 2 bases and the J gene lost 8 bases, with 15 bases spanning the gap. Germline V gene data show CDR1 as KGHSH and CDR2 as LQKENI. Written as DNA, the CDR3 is TGTGCCAGCTCACCAGACATGGTCAAAGGCGGCTACACCTTC. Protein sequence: CASSPDMVKGGYTF.

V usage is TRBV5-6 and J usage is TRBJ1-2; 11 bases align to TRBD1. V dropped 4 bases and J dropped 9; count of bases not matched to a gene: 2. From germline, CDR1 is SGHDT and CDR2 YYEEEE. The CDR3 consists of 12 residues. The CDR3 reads CASSRDRGSYTF. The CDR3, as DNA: TGTGCCAGCAGCAGGGACAGGGGGAGCTACACCTTC.

The CDR3 spells CASSLHSTGTNGYTF. DNA of the CDR3: TGTGCCAGCAGTCTCCACTCCACCGGGACAAATGGCTACACCTTC. The chain uses TRBV6-5 and TRBJ1-2; D is possibly TRBD1 (6 bases). Looked up from germline, CDR1 is MNHEY and CDR2 is SVGAGI. This CDR3 has 15 amino acids. Trimming cost V 5 bases and J 6 bases, with 19 bases left between them.

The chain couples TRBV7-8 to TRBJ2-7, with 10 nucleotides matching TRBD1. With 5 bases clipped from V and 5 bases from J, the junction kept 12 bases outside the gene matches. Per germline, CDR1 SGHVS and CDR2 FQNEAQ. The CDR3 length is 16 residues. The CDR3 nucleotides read TGTGCCAGCAGCGACCCGGGACAGGGGTCCTGGGACGAGCAGTACTTC. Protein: CASSDPGQGSWDEQYF. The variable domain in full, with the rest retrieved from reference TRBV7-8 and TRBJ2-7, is GAGVSQSPRYKVAKRGQDVALRCDPISGHVSLFWYQQALGQGPEFLTYFQNEAQLDKSGLPSDRFFAERPEGSVSTLKIQRTQQEDSAVYLCASSDPGQGSWDEQYFGPGTRLTVT.

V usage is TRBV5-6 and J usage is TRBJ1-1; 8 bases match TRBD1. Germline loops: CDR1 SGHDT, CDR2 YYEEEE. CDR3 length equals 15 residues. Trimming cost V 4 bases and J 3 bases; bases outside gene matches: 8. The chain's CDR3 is CASSPGQGMDTEAFF. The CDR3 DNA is TGTGCCAGCAGCCCTGGACAGGGTATGGACACTGAAGCTTTCTTT. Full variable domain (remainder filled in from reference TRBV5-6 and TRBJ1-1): DAGVTQSPTHLIKTRGQQVTLRCSPKSGHDTVSWYQQALGQGPQFIFQYYEEEERQRGNFPDRFSGHQFPNYSSELNVNALLLGDSALYLCASSPGQGMDTEAFFGQGTRLTVV.

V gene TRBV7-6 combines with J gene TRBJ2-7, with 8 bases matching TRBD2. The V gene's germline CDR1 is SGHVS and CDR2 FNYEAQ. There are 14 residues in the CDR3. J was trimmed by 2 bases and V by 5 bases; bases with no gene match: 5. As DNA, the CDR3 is TGTGCCAGCAGCGCCCCGGGACTAGCCTACGAGCAGTACTTC. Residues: CASSAPGLAYEQYF.